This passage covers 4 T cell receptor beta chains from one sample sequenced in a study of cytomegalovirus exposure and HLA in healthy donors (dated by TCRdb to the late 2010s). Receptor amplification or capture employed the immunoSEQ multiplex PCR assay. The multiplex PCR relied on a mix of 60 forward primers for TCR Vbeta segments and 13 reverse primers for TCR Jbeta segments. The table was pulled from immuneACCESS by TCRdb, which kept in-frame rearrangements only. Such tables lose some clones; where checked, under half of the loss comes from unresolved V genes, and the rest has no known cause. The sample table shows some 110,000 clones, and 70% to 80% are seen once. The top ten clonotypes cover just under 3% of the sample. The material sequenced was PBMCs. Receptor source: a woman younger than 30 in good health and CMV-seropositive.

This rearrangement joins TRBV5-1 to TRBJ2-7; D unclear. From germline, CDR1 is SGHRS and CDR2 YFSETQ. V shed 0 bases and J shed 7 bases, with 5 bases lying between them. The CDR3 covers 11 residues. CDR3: CASSLDREQYF. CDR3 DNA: TGCGCCAGCAGCTTGGATCGTGAGCAGTACTTC. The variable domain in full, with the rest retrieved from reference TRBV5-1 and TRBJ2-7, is KAGVTQTPRYLIKTRGQQVTLSCSPISGHRSVSWYQQTPGQGLQFLFEYFSETQRNKGNFPGRFSGRQFSNSRSEMNVSTLELGDSALYLCASSLDREQYFGPGTRLTVT.

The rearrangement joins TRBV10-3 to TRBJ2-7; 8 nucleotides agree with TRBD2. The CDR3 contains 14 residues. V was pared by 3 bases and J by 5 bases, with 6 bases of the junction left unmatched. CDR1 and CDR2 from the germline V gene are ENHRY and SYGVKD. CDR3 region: CAISDVLGGDEQYF. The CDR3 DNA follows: TGTGCCATCAGTGATGTCCTCGGGGGGGACGAGCAGTACTTC.

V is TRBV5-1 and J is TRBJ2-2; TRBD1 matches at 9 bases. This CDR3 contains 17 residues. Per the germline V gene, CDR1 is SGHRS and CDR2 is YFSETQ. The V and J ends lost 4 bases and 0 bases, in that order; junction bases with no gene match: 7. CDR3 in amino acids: CASSRRTGGANTGELFF. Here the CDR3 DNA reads TGCGCCAGCAGCCGGAGAACAGGGGGCGCGAACACCGGGGAGCTGTTTTTT.

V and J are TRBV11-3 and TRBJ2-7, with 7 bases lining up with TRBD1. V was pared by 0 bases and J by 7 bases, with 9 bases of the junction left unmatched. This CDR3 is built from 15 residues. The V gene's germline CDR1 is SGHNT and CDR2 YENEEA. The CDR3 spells CASSLDRGGAKEQYF. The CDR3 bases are TGTGCCAGCAGCTTAGATCGAGGGGGCGCGAAAGAGCAGTACTTC. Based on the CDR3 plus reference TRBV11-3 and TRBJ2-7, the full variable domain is EAGVVQSPRYKIIEKKQPVAFWCNPISGHNTLYWYLQNLGQGPELLIRYENEEAVDDSQLPKDRFSAERLKGVDSTLKIQPAELGDSAVYLCASSLDRGGAKEQYFGPGTRLTVT.